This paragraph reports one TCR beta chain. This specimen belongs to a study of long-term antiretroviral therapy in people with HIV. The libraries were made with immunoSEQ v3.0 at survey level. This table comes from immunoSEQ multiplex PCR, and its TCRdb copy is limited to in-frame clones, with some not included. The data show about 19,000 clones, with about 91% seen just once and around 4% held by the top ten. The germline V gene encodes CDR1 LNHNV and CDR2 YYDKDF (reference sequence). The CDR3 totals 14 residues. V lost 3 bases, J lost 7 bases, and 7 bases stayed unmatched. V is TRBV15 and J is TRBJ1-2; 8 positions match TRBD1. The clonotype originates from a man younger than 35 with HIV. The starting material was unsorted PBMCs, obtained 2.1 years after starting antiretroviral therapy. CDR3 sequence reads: CATSRLTGASGYTF. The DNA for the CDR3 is TGTGCCACCAGCAGGCTGACAGGGGCGAGTGGCTACACCTTC. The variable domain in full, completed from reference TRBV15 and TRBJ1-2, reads DAMVIQNPRYQVTQFGKPVTLSCSQTLNHNVMYWYQQKSSQAPKLLFHYYDKDFNNEADTPDNFQSRRPNTSFCFLDIRSPGLGDTAMYLCATSRLTGASGYTFGSGTRLTVV.